The sequence of this TCR beta chain was determined in a study of tumor-infiltrating lymphocytes in primary liver carcinoma. The CDR3 is made up of 14 amino acids. V was trimmed by 8 bases and J by 0 bases, leaving 13 bases between them. CDR1 is MNHNS, CDR2 SASEGT, per germline. Synthesis of TCR beta cDNA was carried out from about 540 ng total RNA with a constant-region primer. Investigators got TCR beta libraries out of three nested multiplex PCR rounds, done with slightly modified ARM-PCR. Forward primers for TRBV1-TRBV30 and a C-beta reverse primer served the first two PCR rounds, at 10 cycles each. TCRdb re-called the multiplex PCR reads with MiXCR, one entry per CDR3 protein. The sample lists 90,000 to 150,000 distinct CDR3 sequences, about two thirds occurring once. Co-extracted RNA and DNA came from roughly 20-30 mg of unsorted bulk tissue. The table lists this clonotype with many counts.

The chain links TRBV6-1 to TRBJ1-1; D remains ambiguous. This TCR came from a woman aged 55-70 years with primary liver carcinoma and hepatitis B virus infection. Sequenced: tumor-adjacent normal liver tissue. The chain's CDR3 is CASGPTTLNTEAFF. For the CDR3, the DNA is TGTGCCAGCGGGCCGACAACCTTGAACACTGAAGCTTTCTTT.